This T cell receptor beta chain is from a study of T-cell reconstitution after alpha-beta-depleted transplantation in children. The table lists this clonotype with many counts. Library preparation (for TCRbeta) was performed with unique molecular identifiers. TCRdb processed the PCR reads anew with MiXCR; each CDR3 protein has one entry. The sample has under 350,000 distinct CDR3 sequences, more than 9% seen once. The sequencing here drew on PBMCs from the stem cell graft donor, taken from the stem cell graft. This receptor was identified in a human donor who donated a stem cell graft to a child with SCID.

In nucleotides, the CDR3 is TGTGCCAGCGGACTTCCGGGACAAGAGACCCAGTACTTC. This translates into CASGLPGQETQYF. The V gene is TRBV27, the J gene TRBJ2-5, with D possibly matching TRBD2 (5 bases). Deletions cut 8 bases from V and 2 bases from J, with 12 bases between. CDR3 length equals 13 residues. Germline V gene lookup returns CDR1 MNHEY and CDR2 SMNVEV (reference sequence).